Listed here are 14 T cell receptor beta chains from one sample, sequenced in a study of cytotoxic CD8 clonotypes in ibrutinib-treated CLL. Libraries were prepared by immunoSEQ multiplex PCR; TCRdb keeps only in-frame clonotypes and omits some of them. This repertoire shows about 140,000 clones, 80% found once; its top ten account for about 7.4%. Here the sequenced sample was PBMCs, taken after 36 months of ibrutinib treatment. These receptors all stem from a human donor with chronic lymphocytic leukemia.

The V call is TRBV5-8, the J call TRBJ2-1, with 12 positions matching TRBD2. Losses at the gene ends were 4 bases for V and 8 bases for J; bases not matched to a gene: 7. CDR1 and CDR2 (germline): SGHTS, YDEGEE. This CDR3 is 15 amino acids long. The CDR3 loop is CASSTSSGRAHEQFF. The CDR3 nucleotides are TGTGCCAGCAGCACCTCTAGCGGGAGGGCCCATGAGCAGTTCTTC.

The chain uses TRBV19 and TRBJ1-1; tentatively, D is TRBD1 (5 bases). Germline V CDR1 and CDR2: LNHDA, SQIVND (reference sequence). This CDR3 has 14 residues. Trimming removed 10 bases from V and 3 bases from J, with 18 bases in between. The DNA of the CDR3 is TGTGCCACGGAGACGGGGACTGAAGACACTGAAGCTTTCTTT. It translates to CATETGTEDTEAFF.

This clone appeared once. The chain carries TRBV4-1 and TRBJ2-1; maybe TRBD2 (5 bases). The V and J ends lost 1 base and 4 bases respectively, with 11 bases between them. The germline CDR1 and CDR2 sequences are MGHRA and YSYEKL. The CDR3 sequence is 15 residues long. The CDR3 DNA reads as TGCGCCAGCAGCCAAGTGAGGGAGAGGTACAATGAGCAGTTCTTC. Amino acids: CASSQVRERYNEQFF.

This sequence joins TRBV28 and TRBJ2-5, with 10 bases fitting TRBD2. The CDR3 is 14 residues long. V lost 7 bases, J lost 5 bases, and 7 bases stayed unmatched. Germline CDR1 is MDHEN and CDR2 is SYDVKM. CDR3 bases: TGTGCCAGCAACCTAGCGGGGGTCGGGGAGACCCAGTACTTC. Protein sequence: CASNLAGVGETQYF.

V usage is TRBV4-2 and J usage is TRBJ1-5; TRBD1 aligns across 10 bases. CDR1 and CDR2 from the germline V gene are LGHNA and YNFKEQ. The CDR3 is 15 residues long. After removal of 2 bases from V and 6 bases from J, the junction contained 4 bases not matched to a gene. The CDR3 sequence is CASSQTTGGGQPQHF. Here the CDR3 DNA reads TGTGCCAGCAGCCAAACGACAGGGGGCGGTCAGCCCCAGCATTTT.

The chain carries TRBV9 and TRBJ2-1; 11 nucleotides align to TRBD1. Germline CDR1 is SGDLS and CDR2 is YYNGEE. This CDR3 has 16 residues. J lost 5 bases, V lost 3 bases, and 7 bases had no gene match. This chain's CDR3 is CASSGPGTGGNNEQFF. The CDR3 bases are TGTGCCAGCAGCGGACCCGGGACAGGGGGAAACAATGAGCAGTTCTTC.

The chain employs TRBV30 and TRBJ2-7; TRBD2 matches at 15 bases. In germline, CDR1 is GTSNPN, CDR2 SVGIG (reference sequence). With 5 bases clipped from V and 6 bases from J, the junction kept 8 bases outside the gene matches. This CDR3 is 15 amino acids long. The CDR3, as DNA: TGTGCCTGGCTTCCTCGGACTAGCGGGAGGGTCGAGCAGTACTTC. The encoded protein is CAWLPRTSGRVEQYF.

This chain links TRBV6-5 with TRBJ2-3, with 9 bases that match TRBD2. The trim removed 0 bases at V and 4 bases at J, leaving 5 bases unmatched. The CDR3 runs 16 residues. CDR1 is MNHEY and CDR2 is SVGAGI in the germline V gene. DNA for the CDR3: TGTGCCAGCAGTTACTCAGTAGCGGGAGCAGCAGATACGCAGTATTTT. Residues: CASSYSVAGAADTQYF.

This clone was recorded only once. The chain couples TRBV5-1 to TRBJ2-4, with D possibly being TRBD1 (6 bases). The V gene's germline CDR1 is SGHRS and CDR2 YFSETQ. The CDR3 extends over 17 amino acids. The V and J ends lost 4 bases and 8 bases respectively, with 25 bases between them. Here the CDR3 reads CASSPRQTGIRNYIQYF. The CDR3 nucleotides read TGCGCCAGCAGCCCAAGACAAACAGGGATCCGTAATTACATTCAGTACTTC.

The V gene is TRBV5-1, the J gene TRBJ2-7, with a weak D call TRBD1 (5 bases). Between the trimmed V and J ends, which lost 4 bases and 0 bases, there was a span of 14 bases. Per germline, CDR1 SGHRS and CDR2 YFSETQ. This CDR3 is 15 amino acids long. This chain's CDR3 is CASSLGHSSSYEQYF. The CDR3 DNA follows: TGCGCCAGCAGCCTTGGACACTCGAGCTCCTACGAGCAGTACTTC.

A remark on this clone: This CDR3 is also generated by other DNA sequences in the sample. This sequence joins TRBV30 and TRBJ1-3, with TRBD1 as a possible D gene (6 bases). V dropped 0 bases and J dropped 4 bases, with 7 bases sitting between them. Germline values: CDR1 GTSNPN, CDR2 SVGIG (reference sequence). This CDR3 contains 13 residues. For the CDR3, the DNA is TGTGCCTGGAGTGTGGGGGCCGGAAACACCATATATTTT. It is translated as CAWSVGAGNTIYF.

The V and J genes are TRBV9 and TRBJ2-6, with D perhaps matching TRBD1 or TRBD2 (5 bases each). Germline V gene lookup returns CDR1 SGDLS and CDR2 YYNGEE. With 0 bases removed from V and 2 bases from J, the gap between germline ends came to 6 bases. The CDR3 covers 15 residues. This CDR3 reads CASSVVGAGANVLTF. The CDR3 region has the DNA TGTGCCAGCAGCGTAGTGGGGGCTGGGGCCAACGTCCTGACTTTC.

The rearrangement joins TRBV2 to TRBJ1-5; 8 nucleotides match TRBD1. V dropped 7 bases and J dropped 6; count of bases not matched to a gene: 5. The V gene's germline CDR1 is SNHLY and CDR2 FYNNEI. This CDR3 region has 13 residues. The CDR3 here is CASKDREGQPQHF. For the CDR3, the DNA is TGTGCCAGCAAGGACAGGGAGGGTCAGCCCCAGCATTTT.

In its sample, this clone was seen a few times. The chain links TRBV6-1 to TRBJ1-6, with 9 bases that match TRBD1. With 7 bases clipped from V and 5 bases from J, the junction kept 6 bases outside the gene matches. The CDR3 runs 15 residues. CDR1 MNHNS and CDR2 SASEGT come from the germline V gene. CDR3 amino acids: CASNLGQGHNSPLHF. CDR3 nucleotides: TGTGCCAGCAACCTCGGACAGGGGCATAATTCACCCCTCCACTTT.